The clone carrying this TCR beta chain occurred once. Its antigen is not identified. All donors were Caucasian adults living in Nashville, Tennessee. CDR1 and CDR2 from the germline V gene are MNHNY and SVGAGI (reference sequence). With V trimmed by 6 bases and J by 2 bases, 12 bases remained unmatched. This CDR3 is built from 16 residues. This sample stems from a study of shared clonotypes between healthy human individuals. General study results and limits: Shared clonotypes: roughly 4.5% naive CD4, roughly 3.8% naive CD8, about 2.2% memory CD4, about 0.4% memory CD8. Having only a few donors restricted how much genetic and exposure-history diversity was captured.

Data came from immunoSEQ multiplex PCR; TCRdb stores just in-frame clones and leaves some out. The sample yields over 400,000 clones, around 96% seen once. The chain links TRBV6-6 to TRBJ1-1; 7 bases match TRBD1. This TCR derives from a woman in her thirties in good health. Sequencing was performed on naive CD4+ T cells sorted from blood. As for subset: CD45RA+ positively selected. The CDR3 loop is CASSAPAGQPNTEAFF. CDR3 bases: TGTGCCAGCAGCGCGCCCGCGGGACAGCCTAACACTGAAGCTTTCTTT.